Shown below are 28 T cell receptor beta chains from a single sample sequenced in a study of beta chain features in type 1 diabetes. Study-wide results and caveats: A moderate, significant TCRB CDR3 shortening appeared in type 1 diabetes across four CD4+ subsets.

Antigens of these TCRs are unknown. Expressed TCRB transcripts were sequenced because the isolated RNA had all been reverse transcribed beforehand. The method was immunoSEQ multiplex PCR; TCRdb's version includes in-frame clones alone and lacks a portion of them. Of roughly 700,000 clones in the sample, roughly 13% were seen once. Sequenced input: naive CD4+ T cells from blood. These receptor sequences come from a man in his late teens or twenties with type 1 diabetes.

There are a few counts of this clone. As DNA, the CDR3 is TGTGCCAGCAGCTTAGTTACCATAGGGGCGAGACAGCCCCAGCATTTT. It yields the protein CASSLVTIGARQPQHF. The chain combines TRBV7-2 with TRBJ1-5, with D possibly being TRBD1 (5 bases). V shed 1 base and J shed 7 bases, with 17 bases lying between them. This CDR3 has 16 amino acids. CDR1 is SGHTA and CDR2 is FQGNSA in the germline V gene. Filled out from reference TRBV7-2 and TRBJ1-5, the complete variable domain reads GAGVSQSPSNKVTEKGKDVELRCDPISGHTALYWYRQSLGQGLEFLIYFQGNSAPDKSGLPSDRFSAERTGGSVSTLTIQRTQQEDSAVYLCASSLVTIGARQPQHFGDGTRLSIL.

This clone was observed a handful of times. V gene TRBV6-6 combines with J gene TRBJ1-1; weak D call: TRBD1 (6 bases). V lost 6 bases to trimming and J lost 2 bases, with 10 bases between them. The V gene's germline CDR1 is MNHNY and CDR2 SVGAGI (reference sequence). The CDR3 covers 13 residues. CDR3 in amino acids: CASRAQGNTEAFF. The CDR3 region has the DNA TGTGCCAGCAGGGCACAGGGAAACACTGAAGCTTTCTTT.

This clone has only a few counts. V is TRBV28 and J is TRBJ1-1; D is unclear. This CDR3 spans 14 amino acids. Trimming took 2 bases from V and 1 from J, leaving 8 bases between them. From germline, CDR1 is MDHEN and CDR2 SYDVKM. The CDR3 spells CASSLGSRNTEAFF. In DNA, the CDR3 is TGTGCCAGCAGTTTAGGTTCCAGGAACACTGAAGCTTTCTTT.

The chain couples TRBV5-1 to TRBJ2-3; D tentatively reads TRBD1 or TRBD2 (6 bases each). This CDR3 has 14 residues. V lost 3 bases to trimming and J lost 3 bases, with 11 bases between them. Germline CDR1 and CDR2: SGHRS and YFSETQ. The DNA of the CDR3 is TGCGCCAGCAGCTCGGGGGCAGCGACAGATACGCAGTATTTT. Its protein is CASSSGAATDTQYF.

A note on this clone: Other nucleotide sequences in the sample specify the same CDR3. The gene calls are TRBV4-1 and TRBJ1-5; TRBD1 agrees at 11 bases. The CDR3 consists of 16 residues. Germline CDR1 and CDR2: MGHRA and YSYEKL. J lost 1 base, V lost 3 bases, and 2 bases had no gene match. CDR3 sequence reads: CASSHGQGASNQPQHF. DNA of the CDR3: TGCGCCAGCAGCCATGGACAGGGGGCGAGCAATCAGCCCCAGCATTTT.

The sample holds a few counts of this clone. This chain connects TRBV2 to TRBJ2-5; D is perhaps TRBD2 (5 bases). The CDR3 has 12 amino acids. The V end was cut by 6 bases, the J end by 4 bases, with 9 bases between. Germline-derived CDR1 and CDR2 are SNHLY and FYNNEI. The CDR3 spells CASRLDAETQYF. In DNA form, the CDR3 reads TGTGCCAGCAGACTAGACGCAGAGACCCAGTACTTC.

V is TRBV7-6 and J is TRBJ1-1, with D possibly TRBD1 on 6 matching bases. V was shortened by 2 bases and J by 7 bases, with 23 bases between the two germline ends. This CDR3 spans 17 amino acids. Germline-derived CDR1 and CDR2 are SGHVS and FNYEAQ. The CDR3 loop is CASSLRITGKGVGEAFF. CDR3 sequence (DNA): TGTGCCAGCAGCTTAAGGATAACAGGGAAGGGGGTCGGTGAAGCTTTCTTT.

V and J are TRBV19 and TRBJ2-5; 11 positions agree with TRBD1. From germline, CDR1 is LNHDA and CDR2 SQIVND (reference sequence). V lost 5 bases to trimming and J lost 4 bases; unmatched junction nucleotides: 3. The CDR3 loop spans 14 amino acids. DNA for the CDR3: TGTGCCAGTAGTTTGGGACAGGGGGGAGAGACCCAGTACTTC. Translation: CASSLGQGGETQYF. The full variable domain, rest sourced from reference TRBV19 and TRBJ2-5, is DGGITQSPKYLFRKEGQNVTLSCEQNLNHDAMYWYRQDPGQGLRLIYYSQIVNDFQKGDIAEGYSVSREKKESFPLTVTSAQKNPTAFYLCASSLGQGGETQYFGPGTRLLVL.

This clone was found a few times. This chain connects TRBV7-9 to TRBJ2-3; D gene ambiguous. The germline V gene encodes CDR1 SEHNR and CDR2 FQNEAQ (reference sequence). Deletions cut 6 bases from V and 4 bases from J, with 11 bases between. The length of the CDR3 is 13 residues. The CDR3 reads CASRVAAADTQYF. CDR3 bases: TGTGCCAGCAGAGTAGCCGCGGCAGATACGCAGTATTTT.

V gene TRBV7-9 combines with J gene TRBJ2-5; D gene unclear. The V and J ends lost 1 base and 2 bases respectively, with 11 bases between them. The CDR3 runs 15 residues. The germline gives CDR1 SEHNR, CDR2 FQNEAQ (reference sequence). This CDR3 reads CASSLGPVTQETQYF. CDR3 coding DNA: TGTGCCAGCAGCTTAGGCCCAGTAACACAAGAGACCCAGTACTTC.

This clone was detected a few times. This same CDR3 is encoded by further DNA sequences in the sample. The chain has TRBV5-6 and TRBJ1-1; D uncertain. V lost 0 bases, J lost 4 bases, and 4 bases lay in between. CDR1 is SGHDT and CDR2 is YYEEEE in the germline V gene. The CDR3 contains 12 residues. The CDR3: CASSLAFTEAFF. In nucleotides, the CDR3 is TGTGCCAGCAGCTTGGCATTCACTGAAGCTTTCTTT.

This clone was counted only a few times. The chain links TRBV19 to TRBJ2-7, with D perhaps matching TRBD1 or TRBD2 (5 bases each). Germline V gives CDR1 LNHDA, CDR2 SQIVND (reference sequence). The length of the CDR3 is 13 residues. The V end lost 10 bases, the J end lost 3 bases, and 16 bases lay between the germline ends. The DNA of the CDR3 is TGTGCCACCTCCGACCAGAGGGGCTACGAGCAGTACTTC. Translated, it gives CATSDQRGYEQYF.

This clone was observed a single time. CDR3 sequence reads: CASWDRGRLDEKLFF. The CDR3 DNA is TGTGCCAGTTGGGACAGGGGTCGACTGGATGAAAAACTGTTTTTT. J is TRBJ1-4 and V is TRBV6-5; 10 nucleotides line up with TRBD1. Trimming cost V 9 bases and J 6 bases; bases outside gene matches: 10. The CDR3 has 15 residues. Germline V CDR1 and CDR2: MNHEY, SVGAGI.

This clone has just a few counts. The chain employs TRBV7-8 and TRBJ2-5, with 15 bases aligning to TRBD2. The germline gives CDR1 SGHVS, CDR2 FQNEAQ. This CDR3 is 17 amino acids long. The ends lost 0 bases at V and 5 bases at J; junction bases unmatched: 4. The CDR3, as DNA: TGTGCCAGCAGCTTAGCGGGACTAGCGGGGGGAATGGAGACCCAGTACTTC. Its translation: CASSLAGLAGGMETQYF.

V gene TRBV4-1 combines with J gene TRBJ2-1; no clear D. The CDR3 covers 15 residues. Germline CDR1 reads MGHRA; CDR2 reads YSYEKL. The ends were cut back, 0 bases at V and 2 bases at J, with 8 bases in the middle. The CDR3 DNA is TGCGCCAGCAGCCAAGAAAGTCGACCCTACAATGAGCAGTTCTTC. Protein product: CASSQESRPYNEQFF.

This clone has more than one count but fewer than ten. The V and J genes are TRBV5-6 and TRBJ1-3; D gene uncertain. CDR1 and CDR2 from the germline V gene are SGHDT and YYEEEE. The CDR3 runs 16 residues. Deletions cut 3 bases from V and 2 bases from J, with 15 bases between. CDR3 amino acids: CASSSSGEKPGNTIYF. The CDR3 bases are TGTGCCAGCAGCTCTAGCGGGGAAAAGCCTGGAAACACCATATATTTT.

V is TRBV9 and J is TRBJ1-5, with D unclear. Trimming cost V 3 bases and J 5 bases, with 12 bases left between them. This CDR3 spans 14 amino acids. CDR1 and CDR2 from the germline V gene are SGDLS and YYNGEE. The CDR3 reads CASSDGYGDQPQHF. The CDR3 DNA reads as TGTGCCAGCAGCGACGGTTACGGGGATCAGCCCCAGCATTTT.

The chain links TRBV9 to TRBJ1-6; D is possibly TRBD1 (5 bases). This CDR3 has 14 amino acids. Germline V gives CDR1 SGDLS, CDR2 YYNGEE. V was trimmed by 4 bases and J by 7 bases, leaving 12 bases between them. The CDR3 reads CASSLGTLNSPLHF. The DNA for the CDR3 is TGTGCCAGCAGCCTCGGGACTCTGAATTCACCCCTCCACTTT. Filled out from reference TRBV9 and TRBJ1-6, the complete variable domain reads DSGVTQTPKHLITATGQRVTLRCSPRSGDLSVYWYQQSLDQGLQFLIQYYNGEERAKGNILERFSAQQFPDLHSELNLSSLELGDSALYFCASSLGTLNSPLHFGNGTRLTVT.

The gene calls are TRBV9 and TRBJ1-5; no definite D call. Per germline, CDR1 SGDLS and CDR2 YYNGEE. Trimming removed 3 bases from V and 0 bases from J, with 7 bases in between. This CDR3 region has 14 residues. The CDR3 is CASSDRDSNQPQHF. CDR3 sequence (DNA): TGTGCCAGCAGCGATCGGGATAGCAATCAGCCCCAGCATTTT.

This clone was seen more than once but under ten times. This rearrangement joins TRBV10-3 to TRBJ1-6; TRBD1 matches 7 bases. Unmatched junction bases numbered 3, after V lost 6 bases and J lost 7 bases. The CDR3 is 13 residues long. The germline V gene encodes CDR1 ENHRY and CDR2 SYGVKD. The CDR3 spells CAISGTANSPLHF. CDR3 coding DNA: TGTGCCATCAGCGGGACAGCGAATTCACCCCTCCACTTT.

The chain recombines TRBV30 with TRBJ1-4; D is uncertain. Germline values: CDR1 GTSNPN, CDR2 SVGIG (reference sequence). Trimming removed 1 base at V and 0 bases at J, with 9 bases between. The CDR3 runs 15 residues. DNA of the CDR3: TGTGCCTGGAGTGAGAGGCCTGCAACTAATGAAAAACTGTTTTTT. This codes for CAWSERPATNEKLFF.

This clone was seen more than once but under ten times. The chain employs TRBV5-1 and TRBJ2-2; tentative D call: TRBD2 (5 bases). This CDR3 region has 16 residues. V was cut by 2 bases and J by 5 bases, with 16 bases left in between. Per germline, CDR1 SGHRS and CDR2 YFSETQ. The CDR3 sequence: CASSFTAGGVTGELFF. The DNA for the CDR3 is TGCGCCAGCAGCTTCACTGCAGGAGGAGTGACCGGGGAGCTGTTTTTT.

CDR3 loop: CASSLRRTYEQYF. Written as DNA, the CDR3 is TGCGCCAGCAGCCTACGCAGAACATACGAGCAGTACTTC. The chain uses TRBV4-1 and TRBJ2-7; no firm D call. CDR3 length: 13 residues. Between the trimmed V and J ends, which lost 4 bases and 4 bases, there was a span of 11 bases. Germline V gene lookup returns CDR1 MGHRA and CDR2 YSYEKL.

The V and J genes are TRBV19 and TRBJ1-1; maybe TRBD1 (6 bases). V was cut by 7 bases and J by 5 bases, with 14 bases left in between. Germline V gene data show CDR1 as LNHDA and CDR2 as SQIVND (reference sequence). The CDR3 loop spans 13 amino acids. CDR3 sequence: CASTLQGGTEAFF. CDR3 bases: TGTGCCAGTACCCTACAGGGAGGGACTGAAGCTTTCTTT.

This clone was observed a few times. At the DNA level, this CDR3 is encoded by other sequences in the same sample as well. This chain uses TRBV29-1 with TRBJ2-5; D might be TRBD1 (5 bases). CDR3 length equals 11 residues. Deletions cut 4 bases from V and 2 bases from J, with 5 bases between. The germline V gene encodes CDR1 SQVTM and CDR2 ANQGSEA. Here the CDR3 reads CSVGQQETQYF. Here the CDR3 DNA reads TGCAGCGTTGGACAGCAAGAGACCCAGTACTTC.

V is TRBV5-4 and J is TRBJ2-3; TRBD2 agrees at 8 bases. The CDR3 contains 15 residues. CDR1 and CDR2 from the germline V gene are SGHNT and YYREEE (reference sequence). V gave up 4 bases and J gave up 3 bases; unmatched junction bases: 7. The CDR3 bases are TGTGCCAGCAGCGCCGGGGGGGCTGAGACAGATACGCAGTATTTT. Protein sequence: CASSAGGAETDTQYF. Based on the CDR3 plus reference TRBV5-4 and TRBJ2-3, the full variable domain is ETGVTQSPTHLIKTRGQQVTLRCSSQSGHNTVSWYQQALGQGPQFIFQYYREEENGRGNFPPRFSGLQFPNYSSELNVNALELDDSALYLCASSAGGAETDTQYFGPGTRLTVL.

This clone was recorded a few times. CDR3 DNA sequence: TGTGCCAGCAGCTGGGGGACTAGCACAGATACGCAGTATTTT. Protein: CASSWGTSTDTQYF. The V gene is TRBV7-2, the J gene TRBJ2-3, with D maybe TRBD2 (6 bases). Germline loops: CDR1 SGHTA, CDR2 FQGNSA. Trimming shortened V by 4 bases and J by 0 bases, and 8 bases separated the two germline ends. The CDR3 extends over 14 amino acids.

As for this clone: This specimen includes other DNA sequences encoding the same CDR3. The CDR3 DNA is TGCGCCAGCAGCCCGGACACTCAAGAGACCCAGTACTTC. This sequence encodes CASSPDTQETQYF. This chain joins TRBV5-1 and TRBJ2-5; D is possibly TRBD1 (5 bases). CDR1 is SGHRS, CDR2 YFSETQ, per germline. CDR3 length: 13 amino acids. Trimming removed 4 bases from V and 2 bases from J, with 9 bases in between.